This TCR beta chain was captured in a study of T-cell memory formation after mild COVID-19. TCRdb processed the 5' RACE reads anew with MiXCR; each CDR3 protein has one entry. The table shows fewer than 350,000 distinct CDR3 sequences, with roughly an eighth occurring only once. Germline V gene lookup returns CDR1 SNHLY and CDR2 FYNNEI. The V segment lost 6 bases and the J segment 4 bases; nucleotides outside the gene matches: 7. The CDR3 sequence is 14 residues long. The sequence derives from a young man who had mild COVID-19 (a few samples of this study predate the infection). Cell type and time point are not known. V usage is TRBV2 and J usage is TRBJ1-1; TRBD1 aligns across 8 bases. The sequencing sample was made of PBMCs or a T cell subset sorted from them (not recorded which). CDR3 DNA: TGTGCCAGCAGGCCGACAGGGGTGGGCACTGAAGCTTTCTTT. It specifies CASRPTGVGTEAFF.